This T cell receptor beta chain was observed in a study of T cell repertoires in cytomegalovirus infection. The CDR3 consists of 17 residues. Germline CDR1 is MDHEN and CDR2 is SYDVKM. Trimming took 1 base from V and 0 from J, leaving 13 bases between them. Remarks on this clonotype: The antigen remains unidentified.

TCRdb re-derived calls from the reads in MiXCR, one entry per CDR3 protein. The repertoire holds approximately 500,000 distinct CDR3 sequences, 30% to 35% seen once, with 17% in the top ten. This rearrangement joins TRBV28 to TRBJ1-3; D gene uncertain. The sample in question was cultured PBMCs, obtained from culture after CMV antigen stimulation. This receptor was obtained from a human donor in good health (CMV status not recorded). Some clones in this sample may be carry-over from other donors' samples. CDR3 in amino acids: CASSLFRTAGSGNTIYF. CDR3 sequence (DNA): TGTGCCAGCAGTTTATTCAGGACGGCTGGCTCTGGAAACACCATATATTTT.